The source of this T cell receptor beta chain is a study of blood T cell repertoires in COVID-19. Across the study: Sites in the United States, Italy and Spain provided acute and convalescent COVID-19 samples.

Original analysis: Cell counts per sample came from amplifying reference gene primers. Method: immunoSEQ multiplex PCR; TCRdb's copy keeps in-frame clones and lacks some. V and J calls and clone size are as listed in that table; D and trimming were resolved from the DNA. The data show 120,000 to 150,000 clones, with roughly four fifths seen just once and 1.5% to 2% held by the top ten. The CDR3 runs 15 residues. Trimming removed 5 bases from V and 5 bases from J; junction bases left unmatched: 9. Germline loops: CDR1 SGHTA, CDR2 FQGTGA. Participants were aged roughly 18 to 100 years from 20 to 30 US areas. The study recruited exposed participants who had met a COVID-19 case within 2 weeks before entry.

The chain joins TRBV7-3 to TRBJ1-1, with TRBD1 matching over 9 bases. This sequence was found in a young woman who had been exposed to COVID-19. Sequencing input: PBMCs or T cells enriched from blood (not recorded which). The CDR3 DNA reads TGTGCCAGCAGCCCCGGGACAGGGACGGGGACTGAAGCTTTCTTT. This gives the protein CASSPGTGTGTEAFF.